The following is a TCR beta chain sequence with its context. The CDR3 has 15 residues. V lost 4 bases and J lost 3; bases outside the gene matches: 7. CDR1 MNHEY and CDR2 SMNVEV come from the germline V gene (reference sequence). These data belong to a study of control samples from healthy donors and cancer patients. Assay used: immunoSEQ multiplex PCR; TCRdb lists only in-frame clones, some missing. The sample contains roughly 49,000 clones, 88% of which appear only once. This TCR derives from a man aged 50-59 years with head and neck cancer. The chain couples TRBV27 to TRBJ2-7, with 9 bases fitting TRBD1. Sequences were obtained from PBMCs. The DNA of the CDR3 is TGTGCCAGCAGTTCCCCCGGGACAGGGCACTACGAGCAGTACTTC. It is translated as CASSSPGTGHYEQYF.